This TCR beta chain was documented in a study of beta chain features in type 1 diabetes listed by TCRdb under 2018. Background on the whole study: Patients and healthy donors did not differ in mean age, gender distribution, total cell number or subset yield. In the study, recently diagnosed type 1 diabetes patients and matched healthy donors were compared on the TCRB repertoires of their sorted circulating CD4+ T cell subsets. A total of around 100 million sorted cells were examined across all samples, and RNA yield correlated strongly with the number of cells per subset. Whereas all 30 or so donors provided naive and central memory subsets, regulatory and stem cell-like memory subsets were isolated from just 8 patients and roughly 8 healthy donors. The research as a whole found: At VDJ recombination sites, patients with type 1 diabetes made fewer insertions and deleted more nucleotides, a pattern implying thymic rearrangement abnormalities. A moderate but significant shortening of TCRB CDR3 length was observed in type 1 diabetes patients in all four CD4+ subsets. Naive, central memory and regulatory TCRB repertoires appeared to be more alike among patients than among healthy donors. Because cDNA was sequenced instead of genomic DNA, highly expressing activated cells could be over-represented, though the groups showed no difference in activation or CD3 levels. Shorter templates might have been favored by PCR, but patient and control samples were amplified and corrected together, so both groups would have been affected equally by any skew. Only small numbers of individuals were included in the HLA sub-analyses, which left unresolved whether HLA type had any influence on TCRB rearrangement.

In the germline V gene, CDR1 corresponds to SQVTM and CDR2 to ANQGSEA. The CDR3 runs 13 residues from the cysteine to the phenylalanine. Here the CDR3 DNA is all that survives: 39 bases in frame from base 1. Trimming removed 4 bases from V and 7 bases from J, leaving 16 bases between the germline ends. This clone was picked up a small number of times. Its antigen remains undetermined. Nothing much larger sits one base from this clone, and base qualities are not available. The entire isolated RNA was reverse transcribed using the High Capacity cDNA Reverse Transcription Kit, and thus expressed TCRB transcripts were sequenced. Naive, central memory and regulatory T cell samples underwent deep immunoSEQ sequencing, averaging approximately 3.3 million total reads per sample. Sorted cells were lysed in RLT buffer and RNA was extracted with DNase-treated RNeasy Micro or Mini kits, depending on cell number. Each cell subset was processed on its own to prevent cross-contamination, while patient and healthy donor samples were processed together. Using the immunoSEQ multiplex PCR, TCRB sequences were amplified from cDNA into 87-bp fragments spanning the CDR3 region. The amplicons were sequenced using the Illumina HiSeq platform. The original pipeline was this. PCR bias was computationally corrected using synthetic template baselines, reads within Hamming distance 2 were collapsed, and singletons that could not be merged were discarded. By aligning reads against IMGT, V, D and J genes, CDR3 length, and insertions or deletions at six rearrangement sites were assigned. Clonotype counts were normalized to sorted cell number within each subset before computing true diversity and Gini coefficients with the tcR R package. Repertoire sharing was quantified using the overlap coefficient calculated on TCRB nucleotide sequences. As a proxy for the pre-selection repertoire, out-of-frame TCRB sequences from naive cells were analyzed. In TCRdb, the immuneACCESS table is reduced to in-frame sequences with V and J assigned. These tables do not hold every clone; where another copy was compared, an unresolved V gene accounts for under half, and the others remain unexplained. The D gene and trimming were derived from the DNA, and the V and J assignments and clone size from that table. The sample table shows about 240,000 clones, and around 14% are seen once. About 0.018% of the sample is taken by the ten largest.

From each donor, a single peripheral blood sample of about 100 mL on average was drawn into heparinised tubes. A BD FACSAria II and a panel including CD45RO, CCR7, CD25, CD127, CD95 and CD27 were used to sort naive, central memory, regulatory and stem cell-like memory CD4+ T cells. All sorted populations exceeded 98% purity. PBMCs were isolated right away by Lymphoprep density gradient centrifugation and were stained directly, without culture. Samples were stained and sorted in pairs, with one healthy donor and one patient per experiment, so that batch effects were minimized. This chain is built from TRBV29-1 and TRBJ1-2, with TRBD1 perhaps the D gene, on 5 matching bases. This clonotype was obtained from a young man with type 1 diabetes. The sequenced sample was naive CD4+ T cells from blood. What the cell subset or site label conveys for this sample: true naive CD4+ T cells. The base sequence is TGCAGCGTTGGGCAGGTCAGGGCCCGTGGCTACACCTTC. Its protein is CSVGQVRARGYTF.